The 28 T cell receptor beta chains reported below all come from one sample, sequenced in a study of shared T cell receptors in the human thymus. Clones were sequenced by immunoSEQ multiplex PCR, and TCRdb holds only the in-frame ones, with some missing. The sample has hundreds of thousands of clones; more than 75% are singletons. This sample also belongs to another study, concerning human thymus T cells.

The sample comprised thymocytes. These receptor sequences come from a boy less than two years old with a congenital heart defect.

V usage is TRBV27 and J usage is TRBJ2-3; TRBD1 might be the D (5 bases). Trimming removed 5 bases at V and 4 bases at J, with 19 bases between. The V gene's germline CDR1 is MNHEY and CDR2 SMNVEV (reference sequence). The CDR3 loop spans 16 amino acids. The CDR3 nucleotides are TGTGCCAGCAGTCCCCCAGGGAAGGCGCGGCCAGATACGCAGTATTTT. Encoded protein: CASSPPGKARPDTQYF.

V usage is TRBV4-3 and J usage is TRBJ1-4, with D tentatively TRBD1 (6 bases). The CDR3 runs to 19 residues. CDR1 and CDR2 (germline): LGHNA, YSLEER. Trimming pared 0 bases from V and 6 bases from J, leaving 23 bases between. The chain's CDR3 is CASSQEYSMVDRWDEKLFF. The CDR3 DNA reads TGCGCCAGCAGCCAAGAATACTCAATGGTGGACAGATGGGATGAAAAACTGTTTTTT.

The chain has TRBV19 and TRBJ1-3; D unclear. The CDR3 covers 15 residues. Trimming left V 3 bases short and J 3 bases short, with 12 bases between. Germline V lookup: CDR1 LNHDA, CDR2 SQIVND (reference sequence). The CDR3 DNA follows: TGTGCCAGTAGTATCCCCTTATCGCGTGGAAACACCATATATTTT. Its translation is CASSIPLSRGNTIYF.

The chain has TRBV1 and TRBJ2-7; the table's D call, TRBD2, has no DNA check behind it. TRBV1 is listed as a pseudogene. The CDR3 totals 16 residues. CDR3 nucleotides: TGCACCAGCAGCCCCAACTGGCGGGAGATAGACTACGAGCAGTACTTC. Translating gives CTSSPNWREIDYEQYF.

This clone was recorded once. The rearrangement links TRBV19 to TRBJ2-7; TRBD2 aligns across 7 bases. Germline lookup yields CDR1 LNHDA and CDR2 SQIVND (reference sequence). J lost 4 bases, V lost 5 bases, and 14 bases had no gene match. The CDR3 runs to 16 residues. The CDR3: CASSEAPRGSPYEQYF. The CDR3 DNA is TGTGCCAGTAGTGAGGCCCCGCGGGGGTCGCCTTACGAGCAGTACTTC.

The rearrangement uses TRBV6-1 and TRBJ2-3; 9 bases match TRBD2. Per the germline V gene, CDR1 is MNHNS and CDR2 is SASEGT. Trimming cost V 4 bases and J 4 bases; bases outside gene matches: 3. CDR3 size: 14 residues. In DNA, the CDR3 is TGTGCCAGCAGTGCCGGGACTAGCCCAGATACGCAGTATTTT. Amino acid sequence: CASSAGTSPDTQYF.

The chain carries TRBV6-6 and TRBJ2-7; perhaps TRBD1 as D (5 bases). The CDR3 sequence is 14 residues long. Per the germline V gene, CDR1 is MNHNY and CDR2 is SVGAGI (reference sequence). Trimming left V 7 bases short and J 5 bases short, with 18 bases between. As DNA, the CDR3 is TGTGCCAGCACGGTAGACAGTTTAGAAAACGAGCAGTACTTC. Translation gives CASTVDSLENEQYF.

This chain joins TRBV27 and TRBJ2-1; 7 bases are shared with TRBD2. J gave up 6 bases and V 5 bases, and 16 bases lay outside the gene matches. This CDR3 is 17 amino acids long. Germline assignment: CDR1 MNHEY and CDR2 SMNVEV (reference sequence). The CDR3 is CASSLGSGTNLSNEQFF. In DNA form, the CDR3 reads TGTGCCAGCAGTCTCGGATCCGGGACTAACCTCTCCAATGAGCAGTTCTTC.

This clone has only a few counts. The CDR3 nucleotides are TGCGCCAGCAGCGGACTAGCGGTAAGCTCCTACGAGCAGTACTTC. As protein: CASSGLAVSSYEQYF. The rearrangement links TRBV4-1 to TRBJ2-7; TRBD2 agrees at 10 bases. Unmatched junction bases numbered 4, after V lost 5 bases and J lost 0 bases. The CDR3 totals 15 residues. Germline V lookup: CDR1 MGHRA, CDR2 YSYEKL.

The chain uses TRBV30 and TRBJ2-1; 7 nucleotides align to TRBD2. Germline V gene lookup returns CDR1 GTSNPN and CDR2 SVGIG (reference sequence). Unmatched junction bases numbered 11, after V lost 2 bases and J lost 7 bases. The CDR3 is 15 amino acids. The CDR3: CAWSRWEGLRNEQFF. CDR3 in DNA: TGTGCCTGGAGTCGTTGGGAGGGCCTCAGGAATGAGCAGTTCTTC.

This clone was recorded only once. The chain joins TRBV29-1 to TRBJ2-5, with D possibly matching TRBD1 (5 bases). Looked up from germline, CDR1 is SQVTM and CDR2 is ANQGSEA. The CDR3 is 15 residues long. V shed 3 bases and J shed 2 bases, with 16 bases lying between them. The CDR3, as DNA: TGCAGCGTTGACGTACAGGAACCCTTACAAGAGACCCAGTACTTC. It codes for CSVDVQEPLQETQYF. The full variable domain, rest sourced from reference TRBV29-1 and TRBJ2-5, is SAVISQKPSRDICQRGTSLTIQCQVDSQVTMMFWYRQQPGQSLTLIATANQGSEATYESGFVIDKFPISRPNLTFSTLTVSNMSPEDSSIYLCSVDVQEPLQETQYFGPGTRLLVL.

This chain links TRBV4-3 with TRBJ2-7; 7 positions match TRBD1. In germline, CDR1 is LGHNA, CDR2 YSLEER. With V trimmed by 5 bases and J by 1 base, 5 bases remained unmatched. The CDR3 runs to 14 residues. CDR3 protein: CASSARTGSYEQYF. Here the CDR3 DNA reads TGCGCCAGCAGCGCAAGGACAGGATCCTACGAGCAGTACTTC.

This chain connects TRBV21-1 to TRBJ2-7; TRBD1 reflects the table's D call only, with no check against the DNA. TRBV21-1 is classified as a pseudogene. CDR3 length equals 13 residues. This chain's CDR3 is CASTRDRYHEQYF. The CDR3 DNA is TGTGCCAGCACCAGGGATCGGTACCACGAGCAGTACTTC.

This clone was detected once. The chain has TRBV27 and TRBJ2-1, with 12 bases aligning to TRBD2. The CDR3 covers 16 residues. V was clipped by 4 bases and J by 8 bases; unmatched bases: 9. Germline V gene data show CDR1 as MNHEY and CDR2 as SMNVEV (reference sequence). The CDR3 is CASSSPRTSGMDEQFF. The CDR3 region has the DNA TGTGCCAGCAGTTCTCCCAGGACTAGCGGGATGGATGAGCAGTTCTTC.

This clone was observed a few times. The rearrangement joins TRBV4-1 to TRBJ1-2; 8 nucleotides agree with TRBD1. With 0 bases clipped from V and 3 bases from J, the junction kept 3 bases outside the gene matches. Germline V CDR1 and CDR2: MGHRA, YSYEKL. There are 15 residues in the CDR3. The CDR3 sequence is CASSQDTGGDYGYTF. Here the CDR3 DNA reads TGCGCCAGCAGCCAAGACACAGGGGGGGACTATGGCTACACCTTC.

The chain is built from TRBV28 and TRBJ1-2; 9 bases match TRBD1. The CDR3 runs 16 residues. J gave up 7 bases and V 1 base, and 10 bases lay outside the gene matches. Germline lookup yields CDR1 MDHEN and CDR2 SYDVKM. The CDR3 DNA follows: TGTGCCAGCAGTTTATCTAAAGCCGGGACAGGGCTTGGCTACACCTTC. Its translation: CASSLSKAGTGLGYTF.

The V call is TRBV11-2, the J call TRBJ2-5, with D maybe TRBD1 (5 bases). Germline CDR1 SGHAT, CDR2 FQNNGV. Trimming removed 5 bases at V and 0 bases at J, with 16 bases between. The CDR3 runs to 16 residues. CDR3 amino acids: CASSRRQSWYQETQYF. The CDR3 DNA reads TGTGCCAGCAGCCGACGACAGAGTTGGTACCAAGAGACCCAGTACTTC.

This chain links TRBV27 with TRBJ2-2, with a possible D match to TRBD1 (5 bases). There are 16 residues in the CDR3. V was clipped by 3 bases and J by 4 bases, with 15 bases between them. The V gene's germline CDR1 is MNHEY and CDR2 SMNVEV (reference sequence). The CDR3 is CASSFISTAGTGELFF. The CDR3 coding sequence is TGTGCCAGCAGTTTTATTTCGACAGCCGGCACCGGGGAGCTGTTTTTT.

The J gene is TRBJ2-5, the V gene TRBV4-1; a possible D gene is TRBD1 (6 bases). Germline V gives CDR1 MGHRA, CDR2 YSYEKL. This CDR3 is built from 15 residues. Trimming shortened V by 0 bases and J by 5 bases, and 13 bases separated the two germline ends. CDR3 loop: CASSQEAGDGETQYF. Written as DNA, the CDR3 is TGCGCCAGCAGCCAAGAAGCAGGGGACGGCGAGACCCAGTACTTC.

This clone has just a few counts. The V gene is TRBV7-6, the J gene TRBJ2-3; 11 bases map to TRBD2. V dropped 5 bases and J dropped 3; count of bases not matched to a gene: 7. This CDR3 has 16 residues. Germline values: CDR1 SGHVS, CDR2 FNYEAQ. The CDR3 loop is CASSTLAGGCTDTQYF. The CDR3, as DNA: TGTGCCAGCAGCACTCTAGCGGGAGGATGTACAGATACGCAGTATTTT.

The CDR3 loop reads CASSLGSRDDRGLKANEKLFF. CDR3 DNA sequence: TGCGCCAGCAGCTTGGGGAGTCGTGATGACAGGGGGCTAAAGGCTAATGAAAAACTGTTTTTT. The chain uses TRBV5-1 and TRBJ1-4; 10 bases map to TRBD1. The V gene end was trimmed by 0 bases and the J gene end by 3 bases; junction bases not matched to a gene: 17. The CDR3 spans 21 residues. Germline V gene lookup returns CDR1 SGHRS and CDR2 YFSETQ.

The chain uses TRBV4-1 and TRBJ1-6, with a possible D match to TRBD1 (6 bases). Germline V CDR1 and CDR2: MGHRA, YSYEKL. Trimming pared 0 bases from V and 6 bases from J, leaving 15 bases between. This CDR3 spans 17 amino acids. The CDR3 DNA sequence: TGCGCCAGCAGCCAAGATCGCGGGGGCTTCGGTAATTCACCCCTCCACTTT. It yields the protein CASSQDRGGFGNSPLHF.

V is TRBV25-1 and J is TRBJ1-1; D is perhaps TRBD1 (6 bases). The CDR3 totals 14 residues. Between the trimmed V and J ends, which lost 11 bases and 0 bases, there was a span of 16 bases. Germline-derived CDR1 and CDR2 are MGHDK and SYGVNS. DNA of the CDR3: TGTGCCGTTACTGGGGGCCCCCTGAACACTGAAGCTTTCTTT. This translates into CAVTGGPLNTEAFF.

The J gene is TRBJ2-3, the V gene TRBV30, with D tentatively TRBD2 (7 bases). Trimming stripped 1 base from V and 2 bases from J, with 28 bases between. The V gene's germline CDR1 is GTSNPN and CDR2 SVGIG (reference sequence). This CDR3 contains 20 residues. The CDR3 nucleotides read TGTGCCTGGAGTGGGGGGGGGCCGGGGTCGTTTCCTTTTCACACAGATACGCAGTATTTT. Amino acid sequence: CAWSGGGPGSFPFHTDTQYF.

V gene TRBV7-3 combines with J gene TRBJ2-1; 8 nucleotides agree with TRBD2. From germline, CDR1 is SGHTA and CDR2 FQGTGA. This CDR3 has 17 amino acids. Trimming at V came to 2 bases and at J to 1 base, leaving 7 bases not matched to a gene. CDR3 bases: TGTGCCAGCAGCTTATATAAGCGGGGGTTGTCCTACAATGAGCAGTTCTTC. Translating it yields CASSLYKRGLSYNEQFF.

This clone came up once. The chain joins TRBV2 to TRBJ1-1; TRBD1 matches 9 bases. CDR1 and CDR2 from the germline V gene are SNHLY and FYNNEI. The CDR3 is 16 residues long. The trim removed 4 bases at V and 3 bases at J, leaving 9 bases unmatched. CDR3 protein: CASSATGGGVDTEAFF. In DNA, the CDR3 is TGTGCCAGCAGTGCGACAGGGGGAGGTGTGGACACTGAAGCTTTCTTT.

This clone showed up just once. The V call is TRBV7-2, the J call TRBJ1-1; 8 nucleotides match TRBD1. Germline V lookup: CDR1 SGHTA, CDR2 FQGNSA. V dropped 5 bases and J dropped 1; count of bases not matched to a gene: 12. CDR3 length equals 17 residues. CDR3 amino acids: CASSQGAEGGRNTEAFF. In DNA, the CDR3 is TGTGCCAGCAGCCAGGGGGCGGAGGGAGGGAGGAACACTGAAGCTTTCTTT. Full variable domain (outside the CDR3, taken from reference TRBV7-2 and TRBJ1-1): GAGVSQSPSNKVTEKGKDVELRCDPISGHTALYWYRQSLGQGLEFLIYFQGNSAPDKSGLPSDRFSAERTGGSVSTLTIQRTQQEDSAVYLCASSQGAEGGRNTEAFFGQGTRLTVV.

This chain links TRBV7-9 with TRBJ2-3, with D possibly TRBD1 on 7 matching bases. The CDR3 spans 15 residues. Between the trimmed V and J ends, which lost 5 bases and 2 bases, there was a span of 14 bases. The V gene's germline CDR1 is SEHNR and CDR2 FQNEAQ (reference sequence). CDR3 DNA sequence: TGTGCCAGCAGCCCAGGGGGGAAACCCACAGATACGCAGTATTTT. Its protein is CASSPGGKPTDTQYF.